This TCR beta chain was obtained from a study of ipilimumab plus nivolumab after autologous stem cell transplantation. Sequencing used immunoSEQ multiplex PCR; TCRdb keeps in-frame clones, though not all of them. The sample contains 8,000 to 11,000 clones, around 84% of which appear only once. The sequenced sample was PBMCs, obtained in a trial of ipilimumab plus nivolumab as post-transplant consolidation. This TCR was recovered from a male donor with diffuse large B-cell lymphoma.

CDR3 sequence reads: CATSREKGQPQHF. CDR3 DNA: TGTGCCACCAGCAGAGAGAAAGGACAGCCCCAGCATTTT. The chain combines TRBV15 with TRBJ1-5, with unresolved D. Germline V gene lookup returns CDR1 LNHNV and CDR2 YYDKDF (reference sequence). Trimming pared 0 bases from V and 7 bases from J, leaving 7 bases between. This CDR3 spans 13 amino acids. The full variable domain, in which reference TRBV15 and TRBJ1-5 provide the parts outside the CDR3, is DAMVIQNPRYQVTQFGKPVTLSCSQTLNHNVMYWYQQKSSQAPKLLFHYYDKDFNNEADTPDNFQSRRPNTSFCFLDIRSPGLGDTAMYLCATSREKGQPQHFGDGTRLSIL.